One and the same sample provided the 6 T cell receptor beta chains below, sequenced in a study of tumor and adjacent non-tumor tissue in lung cancer. No cell sorting was done before RNA was extracted from the tissue. TCRbeta libraries were built with three rounds of nested PCR, modified from ARM-PCR. TCRdb called the multiplex PCR reads again in MiXCR, with one record for every CDR3 protein. This repertoire shows more than 120,000 distinct CDR3 sequences, 60% to 70% found once; its top ten account for 18%. Sequenced material: lung tumor tissue. These receptors were taken from a man aged 55-75 years with small cell lung cancer.

The CDR3 DNA is TGTGCCAGCAGCCATACAGGGGTGGCATATGGCTACACCTTC. As protein: CASSHTGVAYGYTF. V usage is TRBV11-2 and J usage is TRBJ1-2; TRBD1 matches at 7 bases. Germline CDR1 SGHAT, CDR2 FQNNGV. This CDR3 spans 14 amino acids. Germline trimming cut 5 bases from V and 5 bases from J; bases unmatched to any gene: 8. The full variable domain, completed using reference TRBV11-2 and TRBJ1-2, is EAGVAQSPRYKIIEKRQSVAFWCNPISGHATLYWYQQILGQGPKLLIQFQNNGVVDDSQLPKDRFSAERLKGVDSTLKIQPAKLEDSAVYLCASSHTGVAYGYTFGSGTRLTVV.

Remarks on this clonotype: This may be a read error: a much more frequent sequence differs by one nucleotide. The chain links TRBV6-5 to TRBJ2-6; tentatively, D is TRBD1 (6 bases). Germline lookup yields CDR1 MNHEY and CDR2 SVGAGI. This CDR3 contains 16 residues. The CDR3, as DNA: TGTGCCAGCAGTTACTCGTTCGAAATGGGGGCCAACCTCCTGACTTTC. Amino acids: CASSYSFEMGANLLTF.

A word on this clonotype: One junction end does not reproduce the germline sequence, and a read error may be involved. The chain links TRBV20-1 to TRBJ2-1; D possibly corresponds to TRBD2 (6 bases). This CDR3 has 14 amino acids. Germline loops: CDR1 DFQATT, CDR2 SNEGSKA (reference sequence). CDR3 in amino acids: CSASPGTPRDELFF. The CDR3 region has the DNA TGCAGTGCGTCCCCGGGGACTCCTCGGGATGAGCTGTTCTTC.

J is TRBJ2-7 and V is TRBV11-2; D is undetermined. The CDR3 totals 13 residues. Germline CDR1 is SGHAT and CDR2 is FQNNGV. Trimming removed 5 bases from V and 1 base from J, with 9 bases in between. The CDR3 bases are TGTGCCAGCAGCCCTTCTGTATCCTACGAGCAGTACTTC. It translates to CASSPSVSYEQYF.

Turning to this clonotype: A read error may account for a junction end that differs from germline. The chain is built from TRBV6-5 and TRBJ1-5, with no clear D. The CDR3 sequence is 15 residues long. Germline CDR1 is MNHEY and CDR2 is SVGAGI. The CDR3 DNA reads TGTGCCTGCAGTCCCTCGGGAGGGAACAATCGGCCCCAGCATTTT. Its protein is CACSPSGGNNRPQHF.

Within the sample, this clonotype is medium-sized. The rearrangement uses TRBV11-3 and TRBJ2-4; no clear D. Germline CDR1 reads SGHNT; CDR2 reads YENEEA. Deletions cut 0 bases from V and 8 bases from J, with 5 bases between. There are 12 residues in the CDR3. CDR3 nucleotides: TGTGCCAGCAGCTTAGAATCTTACATTCAGTACTTC. It is translated as CASSLESYIQYF.